Below are 26 T cell receptor beta chains sequenced from a single sample in a study of beta chain features in type 1 diabetes. Investigators reverse transcribed all isolated RNA, so they sequenced expressed TCRB transcripts. The method was immunoSEQ multiplex PCR; TCRdb's version includes in-frame clones alone and lacks a portion of them. The sample has about 140,000 clones; about 9.7% are singletons. The specimen sequenced was central memory CD4+ T cells from blood. The receptors shown here come from a woman between 40 and 55 years old in good health.

This chain connects TRBV7-6 to TRBJ2-7; perhaps TRBD1 as D (5 bases). V was pared by 1 base and J by 4 bases, with 20 bases between. This CDR3 contains 17 residues. The germline V gene encodes CDR1 SGHVS and CDR2 FNYEAQ. Written as DNA, the CDR3 is TGTGCCAGCAGCTTAGAGCGCGCAGGGTTCAATCTGTACGAGCAGTACTTC. Protein product: CASSLERAGFNLYEQYF.

The chain links TRBV19 to TRBJ1-1; 7 nucleotides match TRBD1. Losses at the gene ends were 10 bases for V and 4 bases for J; bases not matched to a gene: 9. The CDR3 loop spans 13 amino acids. Per germline, CDR1 LNHDA and CDR2 SQIVND (reference sequence). The CDR3, as DNA: TGTGCCATATACAGGGGAGGTGGCACTGAAGCTTTCTTT. It encodes CAIYRGGGTEAFF.

The chain has TRBV18 and TRBJ2-1; possible D gene TRBD1, 6 bases. V lost 3 bases to trimming and J lost 3 bases, with 15 bases between them. The CDR3 is made up of 16 amino acids. Germline loops: CDR1 KGHSH, CDR2 LQKENI. The CDR3 region has the DNA TGTGCCAGCTCACCGGAAACAGGGATGGACTACAATGAGCAGTTCTTC. Its protein is CASSPETGMDYNEQFF.

V usage is TRBV11-2 and J usage is TRBJ1-1, with D possibly TRBD1 on 5 matching bases. The CDR3 length is 19 residues. Trimming pared 4 bases from V and 1 base from J, leaving 25 bases between. Germline CDR1 and CDR2: SGHAT and FQNNGV. The CDR3 bases are TGTGCCAGCAGCTCTACATTCGGGGGGGAGGTGGGGCCGAACACTGAAGCTTTCTTT. This translates into CASSSTFGGEVGPNTEAFF.

This clone was picked up a small number of times. The chain recombines TRBV5-4 with TRBJ2-7; D possibly corresponds to TRBD1 (6 bases). The CDR3 runs 13 residues. The V end was cut by 0 bases, the J end by 3 bases, with 7 bases between. Germline assignment: CDR1 SGHNT and CDR2 YYREEE (reference sequence). The CDR3: CASSLDRVYEQYF. In nucleotides, the CDR3 is TGTGCCAGCAGCTTGGACAGGGTCTACGAGCAGTACTTC.

V and J are TRBV2 and TRBJ2-3; TRBD1 matches 9 bases. The CDR3 covers 16 residues. The germline V gene encodes CDR1 SNHLY and CDR2 FYNNEI. The trim removed 7 bases at V and 2 bases at J, leaving 10 bases unmatched. CDR3 sequence reads: CASNVGTGLSTDTQYF. CDR3 coding DNA: TGTGCCAGCAATGTGGGGACAGGGTTGTCCACAGATACGCAGTATTTT.

This clone was recorded a few times. The chain couples TRBV6-1 to TRBJ2-1; TRBD1 is a possible D gene (6 bases). This CDR3 comprises 15 residues. Per germline, CDR1 MNHNS and CDR2 SASEGT. Trimming cost V 7 bases and J 5 bases, with 18 bases left between them. CDR3 coding DNA: TGTGCCAGCATATTATCACAGGGTCCCCACAATGAGCAGTTCTTC. Its protein product is CASILSQGPHNEQFF.

This clone has just a few counts. V is TRBV2 and J is TRBJ1-1; tentatively, D is TRBD1 (5 bases). The CDR3 length is 14 residues. Germline CDR1 is SNHLY and CDR2 is FYNNEI. Trimming took 8 bases from V and 1 from J, leaving 14 bases between them. The CDR3 nucleotides read TGTGCCAGCGTCACGGGTCAGGGGAACACTGAAGCTTTCTTT. This sequence encodes CASVTGQGNTEAFF. Based on the CDR3 plus reference TRBV2 and TRBJ1-1, the full variable domain is EPEVTQTPSHQVTQMGQEVILRCVPISNHLYFYWYRQILGQKVEFLVSFYNNEISEKSEIFDDQFSVERPDGSNFTLKIRSTKLEDSAMYFCASVTGQGNTEAFFGQGTRLTVV.

This clone was recorded a few times. The chain couples TRBV7-2 to TRBJ2-1; a possible D gene is TRBD2 (5 bases). CDR1 and CDR2 from the germline V gene are SGHTA and FQGNSA. This CDR3 spans 15 amino acids. The V end was cut by 5 bases, the J end by 7 bases, with 18 bases between. For the CDR3, the DNA is TGTGCCAGCAGCCTACGGACTCCGCCGTTGAATGAGCAGTTCTTC. This gives the protein CASSLRTPPLNEQFF.

At least ten counts were recorded for this clone. The chain recombines TRBV2 with TRBJ1-2; D is ambiguous. V lost 3 bases, J lost 4 bases, and 9 bases lay in between. Germline values: CDR1 SNHLY, CDR2 FYNNEI. The CDR3 is made up of 13 amino acids. The CDR3 nucleotides read TGTGCCAGCAGTGATCCGGGGAGCTATGGCTACACCTTC. It encodes CASSDPGSYGYTF.

This clone was seen only a few times. The gene calls are TRBV6-1 and TRBJ1-4; D is uncertain. Germline CDR1 reads MNHNS; CDR2 reads SASEGT. The CDR3 totals 15 residues. Trimming took off 6 bases at V and 6 bases at J, with 17 bases between the two ends. Here the CDR3 reads CASSLRGIAYEKLFF. The CDR3 bases are TGTGCCAGCAGCCTAAGAGGTATTGCGTATGAAAAACTGTTTTTT.

This clone was counted a few times. The chain is built from TRBV6-5 and TRBJ2-7; perhaps TRBD2 as D (5 bases). V shed 1 base and J shed 6 bases, with 10 bases lying between them. The CDR3 spans 13 residues. Germline CDR1 and CDR2: MNHEY and SVGAGI. The CDR3 loop reads CASSYFTEGEQYF. Here the CDR3 DNA reads TGTGCCAGCAGTTACTTCACCGAGGGCGAGCAGTACTTC.

There are a few counts of this clone. The CDR3 reads CASSLEGAWSDTQYF. CDR3 DNA sequence: TGTGCCAGCAGCTTGGAGGGGGCCTGGTCAGATACGCAGTATTTT. The chain links TRBV5-4 to TRBJ2-3; 7 nucleotides line up with TRBD1. The CDR3 extends over 15 amino acids. The V gene's germline CDR1 is SGHNT and CDR2 YYREEE (reference sequence). Trimming removed 0 bases from V and 4 bases from J; junction bases left unmatched: 5.

The chain carries TRBV2 and TRBJ2-3; 7 nucleotides line up with TRBD2. CDR3 size: 15 residues. CDR1 and CDR2 from the germline V gene are SNHLY and FYNNEI. The ends lost 3 bases at V and 1 base at J; junction bases unmatched: 4. The CDR3 nucleotides are TGTGCCAGCAGTGACACGGGGGGACGCACAGATACGCAGTATTTT. This translates into CASSDTGGRTDTQYF.

In this sample, this clone turned up a few times. The chain uses TRBV5-1 and TRBJ2-3; 7 bases fit TRBD1. The CDR3 length is 15 residues. Germline V lookup: CDR1 SGHRS, CDR2 YFSETQ. The trim removed 4 bases at V and 1 base at J, leaving 6 bases unmatched. The CDR3 DNA is TGCGCCAGCAGCCCGGACAGGCCAGGCACAGATACGCAGTATTTT. It specifies CASSPDRPGTDTQYF.

This clone has a handful of counts. The rearrangement uses TRBV15 and TRBJ1-2, with a tentative D call TRBD1 (6 bases). This CDR3 is built from 14 residues. Trimming removed 2 bases from V and 4 bases from J, with 11 bases in between. In germline, CDR1 is LNHNV, CDR2 YYDKDF (reference sequence). CDR3 sequence (DNA): TGTGCCACCAGCAGACCCGACAGGAGCTATGGCTACACCTTC. Protein sequence: CATSRPDRSYGYTF.

The chain uses TRBV7-9 and TRBJ2-1; 10 nucleotides align to TRBD2. The CDR3 consists of 16 residues. Germline assignment: CDR1 SEHNR and CDR2 FQNEAQ (reference sequence). V lost 4 bases to trimming and J lost 4 bases; unmatched junction nucleotides: 7. In nucleotides, the CDR3 is TGTGCCAGCAGCTATCTCCTAGCGGGGGCTTACAATGAGCAGTTCTTC. It translates to CASSYLLAGAYNEQFF.

This clone was found a few times. V usage is TRBV11-2 and J usage is TRBJ1-2; D gene ambiguous. The CDR3 has 13 residues. Per germline, CDR1 SGHAT and CDR2 FQNNGV. The V gene lost 5 bases and the J gene lost 3 bases, with 10 bases spanning the gap. The CDR3 bases are TGTGCCAGCAGCCCCCGGTCGGACTATGGCTACACCTTC. Amino acid sequence: CASSPRSDYGYTF.

This rearrangement joins TRBV14 to TRBJ1-4, with TRBD1 as a possible D gene (5 bases). In germline, CDR1 is SGHDN, CDR2 FVKESK. The V gene lost 1 base and the J gene lost 12 bases, with 12 bases spanning the gap. The CDR3 contains 13 residues. CDR3 loop: CASSQVRGGELFF. In nucleotides, the CDR3 is TGTGCCAGCAGCCAAGTCCGCGGGGGGGAACTGTTTTTT.

This clone was detected a few times. The chain recombines TRBV7-8 with TRBJ1-6; possibly TRBD1 for D (5 bases). This CDR3 spans 13 amino acids. V lost 1 base and J lost 14, with 12 bases in between. CDR1 SGHVS and CDR2 FQNEAQ come from the germline V gene. CDR3 coding DNA: TGTGCCAGCAGCTTAGACAGGCCAGGGACCCTCCACTTT. Its protein product is CASSLDRPGTLHF.

This clone was counted only a few times. The V call is TRBV2, the J call TRBJ1-5, with D hard to call. The CDR3 covers 14 residues. The germline V gene encodes CDR1 SNHLY and CDR2 FYNNEI. V was pared by 3 bases and J by 6 bases, with 12 bases between. The CDR3 here is CASSEEGKGQPQHF. The CDR3 DNA sequence: TGTGCCAGCAGTGAGGAGGGTAAGGGTCAGCCCCAGCATTTT.

This clone turned up a few times. The J gene is TRBJ2-1, the V gene TRBV6-5; the D is unclear. The germline V gene encodes CDR1 MNHEY and CDR2 SVGAGI. Trimming left V 5 bases short and J 6 bases short, with 11 bases between. This CDR3 region has 13 residues. The DNA for the CDR3 is TGTGCCAGCAGTGAAAGGAGCCTCAATGAGCAGTTCTTC. It codes for CASSERSLNEQFF.

This clone was observed a handful of times. The CDR3, as DNA: TGTGCCAGCAGCTTAAGGGGGCAAGGCTATGGCTACACCTTC. It specifies CASSLRGQGYGYTF. J is TRBJ1-2 and V is TRBV7-2; 7 nucleotides agree with TRBD1. CDR3 size: 14 residues. V was pared by 2 bases and J by 4 bases, with 4 bases of the junction left unmatched. From germline, CDR1 is SGHTA and CDR2 FQGNSA.

This clone was seen a few times. This sequence joins TRBV5-4 and TRBJ2-5; 7 bases map to TRBD1. Germline CDR1 and CDR2: SGHNT and YYREEE (reference sequence). The CDR3 is 14 amino acids. V lost 3 bases, J lost 3 bases, and 5 bases stayed unmatched. CDR3: CASSSFDREETQYF. The CDR3 region has the DNA TGTGCCAGCAGCTCCTTCGACAGGGAAGAGACCCAGTACTTC. Full variable domain (missing parts from reference TRBV5-4 and TRBJ2-5): ETGVTQSPTHLIKTRGQQVTLRCSSQSGHNTVSWYQQALGQGPQFIFQYYREEENGRGNFPPRFSGLQFPNYSSELNVNALELDDSALYLCASSSFDREETQYFGPGTRLLVL.

This clone was seen a handful of times. The V gene is TRBV5-1, the J gene TRBJ1-1; a weak D match, TRBD1 (6 bases). CDR1 is SGHRS and CDR2 is YFSETQ in the germline V gene. The CDR3 has 14 amino acids. Trimming took 5 bases from V and 1 from J, leaving 12 bases between them. The CDR3 spells CASRKGDANTEAFF. In nucleotides, the CDR3 is TGCGCCAGCAGGAAGGGGGACGCGAACACTGAAGCTTTCTTT.

The chain employs TRBV2 and TRBJ2-5, with D maybe TRBD1 (7 bases). From germline, CDR1 is SNHLY and CDR2 FYNNEI. The CDR3 is made up of 16 amino acids. The V and J ends lost 1 base and 2 bases respectively, with 14 bases between them. Here the CDR3 reads CASSEGGTASQETQYF. DNA for the CDR3: TGTGCCAGCAGTGAAGGCGGGACAGCTTCTCAAGAGACCCAGTACTTC. Full variable domain (remainder filled in from reference TRBV2 and TRBJ2-5): EPEVTQTPSHQVTQMGQEVILRCVPISNHLYFYWYRQILGQKVEFLVSFYNNEISEKSEIFDDQFSVERPDGSNFTLKIRSTKLEDSAMYFCASSEGGTASQETQYFGPGTRLLVL.